The entry that follows covers one T cell receptor beta chain sequence. TCRdb re-clonotyped the PCR reads via MiXCR. The sample shows 34,000 or so clones, about a third of them seen only once. The sample is drawn from a study of metastatic and nonmetastatic thyroid tumors. The length of the CDR3 is 14 residues. Deletions cut 6 bases from V and 4 bases from J, with 14 bases between. The germline CDR1 and CDR2 sequences are SGHTS and YDEGEE. Prior to thyroid surgery, none of the patients had received any treatment. The TCR was taken from a female donor with papillary thyroid cancer or a benign thyroid nodule (not recorded which). Some clones in this sample may be carry-over from other donors' samples. The rearrangement uses TRBV5-8 and TRBJ1-5, with D perhaps matching TRBD1 (5 bases). The material sequenced was tumor tissue. CDR3 in DNA: TGTGCCAGCAAATTGTACGGGGGAAATCAGCCCCAGCATTTT. As protein: CASKLYGGNQPQHF.